The entry below gives a single T cell receptor (beta chain) sequence along with its context. Its antigen is unknown. PCR used 60 Vbeta primers and 13 Jbeta primers. Profiled with immunoSEQ multiplex PCR; TCRdb holds only in-frame clones, not every one. Counted here are about 160,000 clones, 55% to 70% occurring once; the ten biggest clones make up roughly 6.4%. The V gene's germline CDR1 is SEHNR and CDR2 FQNEAQ (reference sequence). The V gene lost 3 bases and the J gene lost 8 bases, with 13 bases spanning the gap. There are 13 residues in the CDR3. This sample is drawn from a study of cytomegalovirus exposure and HLA in healthy donors. The study, taken as a whole, reports: Productive status was seen about 90% or about 30% of the time for most TCR beta V segments in an earlier analysis.

Source material: PBMCs. The chain joins TRBV7-9 to TRBJ1-2; D remains ambiguous. The origin of this receptor is a woman aged 55-75 years in good health and CMV-seropositive. The CDR3 reads CASSLEVLVGYTF. CDR3 nucleotide sequence: TGTGCCAGCAGCTTGGAGGTTCTAGTAGGCTACACCTTC.